Detailed here is one TCR beta chain. No antigen is known for it. The V and J ends lost 6 bases and 7 bases, in that order; junction bases with no gene match: 2. The germline V gene has CDR1 SNHLY and CDR2 FYNNEI. This CDR3 contains 13 residues. Sequencing followed a ViraFEST assay step that expanded antigen-specific CD4+ T cells with viral peptide pools. A roughly ten-day culture period preceded the isolation of CD4+ T cells. Absence of prior SARS-CoV-2 infection characterized the vaccine recipients, who showed negative nucleocapsid antibodies. Sequenced by immunoSEQ multiplex PCR; TCRdb stores in-frame clones only, minus some. The sample yields around 63,000 clones, over 70% seen once. These data come from a study of vaccination effects on CD4 cells after COVID-19. Study-level background: Either the BNT162b2 or mRNA-1273 vaccine was given to participants in two doses.

The clonotype was recovered from a human donor who received a COVID-19 vaccine. Material: CD4+ T cells from PBMCs cultured with HCoV-OC43 spike peptides, obtained before COVID-19 vaccination. Subset of the sample: HCoV-OC43 spike overlapping peptide pool stimulation. The rearrangement uses TRBV2 and TRBJ2-1; 11 bases match TRBD2. CDR3: CASRTSGANEQFF. The CDR3, as DNA: TGTGCCAGCAGGACTAGCGGGGCAAATGAGCAGTTCTTC.